The rows below give T cell receptor beta chains drawn from one sample of a study of T-cell reconstitution after alpha-beta-depleted transplantation in children. TCRdb reprocessed the PCR reads with MiXCR, giving one entry per CDR3 protein. The sample holds hundreds of thousands of distinct CDR3 sequences, roughly 15% seen once. The input for sequencing was PBMCs, mostly from graft donor cells, taken 360 days after TCRalphabeta/CD19-depleted stem cell transplant. The receptors stem from a male patient between 5 and 17 years old who had a stem cell transplant for acute lymphoblastic leukemia, so the T cells may come from the graft donor. The CDR3 runs from the conserved cysteine through the conserved F or W. The D gene is left open where the match is weak. Clone size is given for some rows only: seen once, a few or many times, or a class if the clone is expanded.

j_call v_call d_call cdr3_length clone_size cdr3_aa cdr3_nt
TRBJ1-5 TRBV20-1 TRBD1 16 NA CSASPGTGRNNQPQHF TGCAGTGCTAGTCCCGGGACAGGGCGTAACAATCAGCCCCAGCATTTT
TRBJ2-7 TRBV27 NA 16 NA CASQPLTGWGTYEQYF TGTGCCAGCCAACCACTAACAGGGTGGGGGACCTACGAGCAGTACTTC
TRBJ2-7 TRBV5-1 TRBD2 15 NA CASSSTRGLSYEQYF TGCGCCAGCAGCTCTACAAGGGGACTATCCTACGAGCAGTACTTC
TRBJ2-1 TRBV5-1 NA 14 few CASSLLGGNNEQFF TGCGCCAGCAGCCTCCTGGGGGGCAACAATGAGCAGTTCTTC
TRBJ2-7 TRBV2 NA 16 NA CASSHPQLLSSYEQYF TGTGCCAGCAGCCATCCCCAGCTCCTATCCTCCTACGAGCAGTACTTC
TRBJ2-5 TRBV5-1 NA 12 NA CASSLVERTQYF TGCGCCAGCAGCTTGGTGGAGAGGACCCAGTACTTC
TRBJ2-7 TRBV12-3/TRBV12-4 TRBD1 14 NA CASSGQGFAYEQYF TGTGCCAGCAGTGGACAGGGGTTCGCTTACGAGCAGTACTTC
TRBJ2-1 TRBV7-3 NA 17 few CASSLSLGLVSRDEQFF TGTGCCAGCAGCTTAAGCTTAGGGCTAGTTTCGCGGGATGAGCAGTTCTTC
TRBJ2-1 TRBV12-3/TRBV12-4 TRBD2 13 NA CASRNKLAGEWFF TGTGCCAGCAGAAACAAACTAGCGGGAGAATGGTTCTTC
TRBJ2-1 TRBV11-1 NA 18 NA CASRPNIRGSEIHNEQFF TGTGCCAGCAGACCCAATATCCGCGGGTCAGAAATACACAATGAGCAGTTCTTC
TRBJ1-5 TRBV24-1 NA 12 few CATSEPLGPQHF TGTGCCACCAGTGAGCCCTTAGGGCCCCAGCATTTT
TRBJ2-7 TRBV5-1 TRBD2 14 few CASSSGAGIYEQYF TGCGCCAGCAGCTCGGGAGCGGGAATATACGAGCAGTACTTC
TRBJ2-4 TRBV5-1 TRBD2 18 NA CASSSMPGGYLAKNIQYF TGCGCCAGCAGCTCAATGCCGGGAGGCTATCTAGCCAAAAACATTCAGTACTTC
TRBJ2-3 TRBV7-6 NA 14 few CASSLKDSSLTQYF TGTGCCAGCAGCTTAAAGGATTCTAGCTTGACGCAGTATTTT
TRBJ1-1 TRBV20-1 TRBD1 13 NA CSSRDRGYTEAFF TGCAGTTCTAGAGACAGGGGCTACACTGAAGCTTTCTTT
TRBJ2-3 TRBV7-9 TRBD1 14 NA CASSSPTGADTQYF TGTGCCAGCAGCTCTCCGACAGGGGCAGATACGCAGTATTTT
TRBJ2-1 TRBV6-1 NA 17 NA CASSSGGAGISYNEQFF TGTGCCAGCAGCTCAGGGGGTGCGGGAATCTCCTACAATGAGCAGTTCTTC
TRBJ2-7 TRBV2 NA 12 few CASSSLVTEQYF TGTGCCAGCAGTTCACTAGTTACGGAGCAGTACTTC
TRBJ1-5 TRBV29-1 TRBD1 13 NA CSVDTGANQPQHF TGCAGCGTTGATACAGGGGCCAATCAGCCCCAGCATTTT
TRBJ1-4 TRBV12-3/TRBV12-4 NA 14 NA CASSPRLTNEKLFF TGTGCCAGCAGTCCCAGGCTTACTAATGAAAAACTGTTTTTT
TRBJ2-7 TRBV6-1 NA 14 NA CASSDAPQGYEQYF TGTGCCAGCAGCGACGCCCCACAGGGTTACGAGCAGTACTTC
TRBJ1-2 TRBV4-2 NA 14 few CASSQGAANYGYTF TGTGCCAGCAGCCAAGGGGCAGCTAACTATGGCTACACCTTC
TRBJ2-7 TRBV12-3/TRBV12-4 NA 12 many CASSATGAEQYF TGTGCCAGCAGTGCCACAGGAGCCGAGCAGTACTTC
TRBJ1-5 TRBV2 NA 15 few CASRESDTRNQPQHF TGTGCCAGCAGAGAATCGGACACTCGCAATCAGCCCCAGCATTTT
TRBJ2-1 TRBV3-1 NA 22 few CASSQDIGRTSDTKGRYNEQFF TGTGCCAGCAGCCAAGATATAGGCAGGACCTCGGATACAAAGGGTAGATACAATGAGCAGTTCTTC
TRBJ2-7 TRBV29-1 TRBD2 15 many CSVEVPAGVPYEQYF TGCAGCGTTGAAGTGCCAGCGGGAGTTCCCTACGAGCAGTACTTC
TRBJ1-4 TRBV2 NA 14 few CASSESQIYEKLFF TGTGCCAGCAGTGAAAGTCAGATTTATGAAAAACTGTTTTTT
TRBJ2-2 TRBV12-3/TRBV12-4 TRBD2 16 few CASESVAGGNTGELFF TGTGCCAGCGAGTCAGTAGCGGGAGGGAACACCGGGGAGCTGTTTTTT
TRBJ2-1 TRBV6-5 NA 14 many CASSYSTGRNEQFF TGTGCCAGCAGTTACTCAACCGGGCGGAATGAGCAGTTCTTC
TRBJ2-6 TRBV6-5 NA 14 few CASSSGLGANVLTF TGTGCCAGCAGTTCCGGTCTCGGGGCCAACGTCCTGACTTTC
TRBJ2-7 TRBV20-1 TRBD1 15 NA CSAPTGASSSYEQYF TGCAGTGCTCCGACAGGGGCCAGCAGCTCCTACGAGCAGTACTTC
TRBJ2-7 TRBV5-1 NA 13 NA CASRVDWDYEQYF TGCGCCAGCAGGGTGGATTGGGACTACGAGCAGTACTTC
TRBJ2-3 TRBV4-1 NA 15 many CASSQDLTLSDTQYF TGCGCCAGCAGCCAAGATCTCACTCTGTCCGATACGCAGTATTTT
TRBJ2-5 TRBV9 TRBD1 18 few CASSVARQGRPSWETQYF TGTGCCAGCAGCGTAGCCCGACAGGGACGGCCTTCATGGGAGACCCAGTACTTC
TRBJ1-5 TRBV28 NA 16 NA CASSRYRDYRNQPQHF TGTGCCAGCAGTCGATACAGGGATTATCGCAATCAGCCCCAGCATTTT
TRBJ1-3 TRBV12-3/TRBV12-4 NA 12 NA CASSWTRNTIYF TGTGCCAGCAGTTGGACGCGAAACACCATATATTTT
TRBJ1-5 TRBV20-1 NA 14 NA CSAREGTTNQPQHF TGCAGTGCTAGAGAAGGGACAACCAATCAGCCCCAGCATTTT
TRBJ2-1 TRBV14 NA 17 NA CASSPGSGPLGANEQFF TGTGCCAGCAGCCCGGGGAGCGGGCCTCTAGGGGCCAATGAGCAGTTCTTC
TRBJ1-2 TRBV3-1 NA 15 NA CASSRRGGRDYGYTF TGTGCCAGCAGCCGAAGGGGGGGGCGCGACTATGGCTACACCTTC
TRBJ2-3 TRBV3-1 TRBD2 15 NA CASSPSGRHTDTQYF TGTGCCAGCAGCCCTAGCGGGAGGCACACAGATACGCAGTATTTT
TRBJ2-7 TRBV10-3 TRBD2 16 few CAVSWASGSGNHEQYF TGTGCCGTTTCCTGGGCCTCAGGGAGCGGGAACCACGAGCAGTACTTC
TRBJ1-4 TRBV11-1 NA 13 few CATRRTVNEKLFF TGTGCCACCCGGCGGACCGTAAATGAAAAACTGTTTTTT
TRBJ2-5 TRBV7-9 NA 18 NA CASSLGRIRDPSEETQYF TGTGCCAGCAGCTTAGGGCGTATCCGGGACCCCTCAGAAGAGACCCAGTACTTC
TRBJ2-7 TRBV10-3 NA 12 NA CAISPSSYEQYF TGTGCCATCAGTCCTAGCTCCTACGAGCAGTACTTC
TRBJ2-3 TRBV12-3/TRBV12-4 NA 15 NA CASSNGAGETDTQYF TGTGCCAGCAGTAATGGGGCAGGGGAGACTGATACGCAGTATTTT
TRBJ1-2 TRBV5-1 TRBD1 13 many CASTYTGDYGYTF TGCGCCAGCACCTATACAGGGGACTATGGCTACACCTTC
TRBJ2-7 TRBV5-1 TRBD1 16 NA CASSLDPGQGRYEQYF TGCGCCAGCAGCTTGGATCCGGGACAGGGGCGGTACGAGCAGTACTTC
TRBJ2-3 TRBV29-1 NA 13 NA CSVQEGRDWKQYF TGCAGCGTTCAGGAGGGCAGGGACTGGAAGCAGTATTTT